The TCR beta chain under discussion was sequenced for a study of blood T cell repertoires in COVID-19. At the level of the study: Collection of acute and convalescent COVID-19 samples took place in the United States, Italy and Spain.

This CDR3 is 16 amino acids long. CDR1 SGHKS and CDR2 YYEKEE come from the germline V gene (reference sequence). V shed 4 bases and J 0 bases; nucleotides not matched to a gene: 8. The protocol was immunoSEQ multiplex PCR, while the TCRdb copy is restricted to in-frame clones and leaves out a portion. The sample consists of about 220,000 clones, 70% to 90% of them appearing once. There are many counts of this clone. The specimen was peripheral blood. V and J are TRBV5-5 and TRBJ1-1; 8 nucleotides match TRBD1. This clonotype was obtained from a human donor in a cohort sampled during active COVID-19. The CDR3 loop reads CASSVKTGVMNTEAFF. In nucleotides, the CDR3 is TGTGCCAGCAGCGTTAAGACAGGGGTAATGAACACTGAAGCTTTCTTT.